The 25 T cell receptor beta chains below all came from one sample that was sequenced in a study of cytomegalovirus exposure and HLA in healthy donors. Method: immunoSEQ multiplex PCR; TCRdb's copy keeps in-frame clones and lacks some. The table lists around 60,000 clones, 90% to 97% of them singletons. The sample taken for sequencing was PBMCs. The receptors shown here come from a woman aged 18-35 years in good health and CMV-seronegative.

The sample holds one count of this clone. The genes are TRBV7-8 and TRBJ2-6; D gene uncertain. The germline gives CDR1 SGHVS, CDR2 FQNEAQ. The V gene lost 4 bases and the J gene lost 0 bases, with 13 bases spanning the gap. The CDR3 contains 17 residues. CDR3 DNA: TGTGCCAGCAGCTCACGTTCGTGGCACTCTGGGGCCAACGTCCTGACTTTC. It specifies CASSSRSWHSGANVLTF.

The V call is TRBV19, the J call TRBJ1-5; D is ambiguous. Trimming left V 6 bases short and J 9 bases short, with 9 bases between. CDR1 is LNHDA and CDR2 is SQIVND in the germline V gene (reference sequence). The CDR3 runs to 11 residues. In DNA, the CDR3 is TGTGCCAGTAGCACCCGAGGGCCCCAGCATTTT. This translates into CASSTRGPQHF.

This chain connects TRBV4-1 to TRBJ2-1, with a tentative D call TRBD2 (7 bases). Germline V gene data show CDR1 as MGHRA and CDR2 as YSYEKL. Trimming stripped 7 bases from V and 0 bases from J, with 16 bases between. The CDR3 contains 16 residues. The CDR3 loop is CASKGGTPSSYNEQFF. CDR3 nucleotides: TGCGCCAGCAAGGGGGGGACCCCGAGCTCCTACAATGAGCAGTTCTTC.

The CDR3 spells CASTGQGARGTEAFF. The CDR3 nucleotides are TGTGCCAGCACCGGACAGGGGGCCCGGGGCACTGAAGCTTTCTTT. The V and J genes are TRBV2 and TRBJ1-1, with TRBD1 matching over 11 bases. There are 15 residues in the CDR3. The germline V gene encodes CDR1 SNHLY and CDR2 FYNNEI. V lost 7 bases and J lost 4; bases outside the gene matches: 8. The full variable domain, in which reference TRBV2 and TRBJ1-1 provide the parts outside the CDR3, is EPEVTQTPSHQVTQMGQEVILRCVPISNHLYFYWYRQILGQKVEFLVSFYNNEISEKSEIFDDQFSVERPDGSNFTLKIRSTKLEDSAMYFCASTGQGARGTEAFFGQGTRLTVV.

The chain joins TRBV16 to TRBJ1-5; tentative D call: TRBD1 (5 bases). V shed 0 bases and J shed 4 bases, with 10 bases lying between them. The CDR3 has 15 residues. In germline, CDR1 is KGHSY, CDR2 FQNENV. CDR3 region: CASSQSGARNQPQHF. The DNA for the CDR3 is TGTGCCAGCAGCCAATCAGGGGCAAGGAATCAGCCCCAGCATTTT.

The chain uses TRBV27 and TRBJ2-5; 9 nucleotides line up with TRBD2. Germline V lookup: CDR1 MNHEY, CDR2 SMNVEV (reference sequence). CDR3 size: 13 residues. V shed 7 bases and J 5 bases; nucleotides not matched to a gene: 5. The CDR3 DNA reads as TGTGCCAGCAAAAATAGCGGGGGCGAGACCCAGTACTTC. Translating it yields CASKNSGGETQYF.

The chain recombines TRBV10-3 with TRBJ2-1; D possibly corresponds to TRBD2 (7 bases). V was pared by 0 bases and J by 8 bases, with 11 bases between. Germline CDR1 reads ENHRY; CDR2 reads SYGVKD. This CDR3 comprises 14 residues. The CDR3 loop reads CAISESRGRDEQFF. The DNA of the CDR3 is TGTGCCATCAGTGAGTCGAGGGGGAGGGATGAGCAGTTCTTC.

The chain uses TRBV6-1 and TRBJ1-5; 7 bases map to TRBD1. V gave up 6 bases and J gave up 7 bases; unmatched junction bases: 6. The CDR3 contains 13 residues. The germline V gene has CDR1 MNHNS and CDR2 SASEGT. The CDR3 sequence: CASRDTGAQPQHF. The CDR3 DNA follows: TGTGCCAGCAGAGACACAGGGGCACAGCCCCAGCATTTT.

This clone was detected once. This chain uses TRBV10-3 with TRBJ1-1, with D perhaps matching TRBD1 (6 bases). This CDR3 comprises 15 residues. Looked up from germline, CDR1 is ENHRY and CDR2 is SYGVKD. V lost 5 bases to trimming and J lost 1 base, with 14 bases between them. The CDR3 nucleotides read TGTGCCATCAGTCACCGGGACACGGCGAACACTGAAGCTTTCTTT. Its protein is CAISHRDTANTEAFF.

The chain is built from TRBV5-1 and TRBJ2-6, with a possible D match to TRBD1 (6 bases). This CDR3 has 12 amino acids. V lost 2 bases and J lost 13, with 10 bases in between. Germline CDR1 is SGHRS and CDR2 is YFSETQ. The CDR3 DNA sequence: TGCGCCAGCAGCTTTGACAGGAGTGTCCTGACTTTC. It encodes CASSFDRSVLTF.

This rearrangement joins TRBV21-1 to TRBJ1-5; TRBD1 reflects the table's D call only, with no check against the DNA. TRBV21-1 is a pseudogene. The CDR3 extends over 18 amino acids. CDR3 nucleotides: TGTGCCAGCAGCACGGAGGGACAGGGGCGGGATAGCAATCAGCCCCAGCATTTT. The encoded protein is CASSTEGQGRDSNQPQHF.

The V gene is TRBV27, the J gene TRBJ2-1, with D possibly matching TRBD1 (5 bases). The CDR3 runs 16 residues. Germline lookup yields CDR1 MNHEY and CDR2 SMNVEV (reference sequence). The ends were cut back, 0 bases at V and 7 bases at J, with 16 bases in the middle. The CDR3 region is CASSLSGWGRPNEQFF. The CDR3 DNA reads TGTGCCAGCAGTTTATCGGGTTGGGGCCGTCCGAATGAGCAGTTCTTC.

The chain uses TRBV7-2 and TRBJ2-5; 12 bases are shared with TRBD2. Trimming removed 5 bases from V and 5 bases from J; junction bases left unmatched: 15. Germline CDR1 reads SGHTA; CDR2 reads FQGNSA. The CDR3 covers 18 residues. CDR3 DNA: TGTGCCAGCAGCAAGGGACTAGCGGGCCGCCCAGGTCCGGAGACCCAGTACTTC. It yields the protein CASSKGLAGRPGPETQYF.

The count of this clone is one. The J gene is TRBJ2-7, the V gene TRBV2; D remains unclear. CDR3 length equals 13 residues. Germline V gene data show CDR1 as SNHLY and CDR2 as FYNNEI. The V and J ends lost 2 bases and 2 bases respectively, with 7 bases between them. The CDR3 region is CASSEFPTYEQYF. The DNA for the CDR3 is TGTGCCAGCAGTGAATTCCCCACCTACGAGCAGTACTTC.

This chain connects TRBV4-3 to TRBJ2-7; TRBD2 might be the D (6 bases). This CDR3 has 15 residues. The ends were cut back, 3 bases at V and 0 bases at J, with 12 bases in the middle. CDR1 and CDR2 from the germline V gene are LGHNA and YSLEER. CDR3 bases: TGCGCCAGCAGCCACCGGGACGGGAGCTCCTACGAGCAGTACTTC. Residues: CASSHRDGSSYEQYF.

The CDR3, as DNA: TGTGCCAGCAGTTTACTGGATCCGGGCTATGGCTACACCTTC. It yields the protein CASSLLDPGYGYTF. The chain has TRBV28 and TRBJ1-2; no clear D gene. Trimming removed 2 bases from V and 4 bases from J, with 11 bases in between. This CDR3 spans 14 amino acids. The germline V gene encodes CDR1 MDHEN and CDR2 SYDVKM.

The chain has TRBV7-8 and TRBJ2-7; the match to TRBD2 covers 9 bases. The CDR3 totals 15 residues. Per germline, CDR1 SGHVS and CDR2 FQNEAQ. The V segment lost 5 bases and the J segment 2 bases; nucleotides outside the gene matches: 7. The CDR3 DNA follows: TGTGCCAGCAGCCCCGGGGTAGCGGGAGCCTACGAGCAGTACTTC. It encodes CASSPGVAGAYEQYF.

The chain links TRBV7-9 to TRBJ1-2; D unclear. V was trimmed by 0 bases and J by 14 bases, leaving 19 bases between them. Germline-derived CDR1 and CDR2 are SEHNR and FQNEAQ (reference sequence). The CDR3 runs to 14 residues. CDR3 in DNA: TGTGCCAGCAGCTTAGCGCCGGCAGACGATTCGGGGACCTTC. Translation: CASSLAPADDSGTF.

This chain joins TRBV10-3 and TRBJ2-1, with D possibly being TRBD1 (7 bases). The CDR3 is 13 residues long. Germline V gene sequence: CDR1 ENHRY, CDR2 SYGVKD. Trimming left V 8 bases short and J 8 bases short, with 16 bases between. The CDR3 bases are TGTGCCATCGGGTGGCAGGGGGGCGATGAGCAGTTCTTC. Translating it yields CAIGWQGGDEQFF.

The chain carries TRBV27 and TRBJ2-7; no definite D call. With 3 bases removed from V and 2 bases from J, the gap between germline ends came to 8 bases. The CDR3 totals 13 residues. Germline V gives CDR1 MNHEY, CDR2 SMNVEV (reference sequence). The chain's CDR3 is CASSLGSTYEQYF. The CDR3 DNA reads TGTGCCAGCAGTTTGGGCAGCACCTACGAGCAGTACTTC.

Only one count was recorded for this clone. This chain links TRBV10-1 with TRBJ2-7; TRBD1 might be the D (6 bases). The V gene lost 7 bases and the J gene lost 0 bases, with 16 bases spanning the gap. The CDR3 runs to 15 residues. From germline, CDR1 is WNHNN and CDR2 SYGVQD (reference sequence). The CDR3 nucleotides read TGCGCCAGCATTCCCGGGGCAGGGGACTCCTACGAGCAGTACTTC. Its protein is CASIPGAGDSYEQYF.

The gene calls are TRBV11-3 and TRBJ2-1; 7 bases align to TRBD2. The V and J ends lost 5 bases and 4 bases, in that order; junction bases with no gene match: 5. CDR3 size: 14 residues. CDR1 is SGHNT, CDR2 YENEEA, per germline. The CDR3 loop is CASSPSGEYNEQFF. Written as DNA, the CDR3 is TGTGCCAGCAGCCCGAGCGGGGAGTACAATGAGCAGTTCTTC.

This chain links TRBV19 with TRBJ1-2, with a weak D call TRBD1 (5 bases). Between the trimmed V and J ends, which lost 6 bases and 0 bases, there was a span of 8 bases. Per germline, CDR1 LNHDA and CDR2 SQIVND (reference sequence). CDR3 length: 13 amino acids. CDR3 sequence reads: CASRTVPNYGYTF. In DNA, the CDR3 is TGTGCCAGTAGGACAGTCCCTAACTATGGCTACACCTTC.

The chain joins TRBV20-1 to TRBJ2-3; D not resolved. Germline V gene data show CDR1 as DFQATT and CDR2 as SNEGSKA (reference sequence). The CDR3 runs 11 residues. Trimming removed 6 bases at V and 5 bases at J, with 9 bases between. The CDR3 region has the DNA TGCAGTGCGGAAGAGGTAGATACGCAGTATTTT. This sequence encodes CSAEEVDTQYF.

V is TRBV7-9 and J is TRBJ1-2; 7 nucleotides align to TRBD1. Trimming took 7 bases from V and 4 from J; bases not matched to a gene: 3. Germline assignment: CDR1 SEHNR and CDR2 FQNEAQ (reference sequence). The CDR3 contains 12 residues. The CDR3 DNA reads TGTGCCAGCACCCGGGACAGCTATGGCTACACCTTC. Amino acid sequence: CASTRDSYGYTF.